These T cell receptor beta chains were read from a single sample in a study of cytomegalovirus exposure and HLA in healthy donors. Assay: immunoSEQ multiplex PCR; the TCRdb copy retains only in-frame clones and omits some. The table shows about 200,000 clones, with 70% to 80% occurring only once. Sequenced: PBMCs. These receptors were collected from a male donor in good health and CMV-seronegative. CDR3s include the opening cysteine and the closing phenylalanine or tryptophan.

v_call	j_call	cdr3_aa
TRBV7-6	TRBJ2-7	CASSVGQGGDEQYF
TRBV5-6	TRBJ2-7	CASSWGQGGYEQYF
TRBV18	TRBJ1-1	CASSMGQTNTEAFF
TRBV5-1	NA	CASSLISGSLYEQYF
TRBV4-1	TRBJ2-1	CASSYTGTSGRNEQFF
TRBV28	TRBJ2-7	CASSFWGEVSYEQYF
TRBV11-1	TRBJ1-4	CASSPTGINEKLFF
TRBV6-5	TRBJ1-1	CASRGQGRGEAFF
TRBV27	TRBJ1-6	CASSFGQDYNSPLHF
TRBV5-1	TRBJ2-3	CASSTVLTDTQYF
TRBV19	TRBJ2-2	CASSIADTGELFF
TRBV6-4	TRBJ2-7	CASSDPRDRATVTPNTYEQYF
TRBV27	TRBJ2-1	CASSVAGEGGDEQFF
TRBV10-3	TRBJ2-7	CAISAGTREGYEQYF
TRBV5-1	TRBJ2-3	CASSFFSETDTQYF
TRBV14	TRBJ2-3	CASSLLPGLAGETDTQYF
TRBV4-1	TRBJ1-1	CASSQSDRGWLEAFF
TRBV7-7	TRBJ1-1	CASGSGRTEAFF
TRBV2	TRBJ1-5	CASSDYRFGNQPQHF
TRBV27	TRBJ2-5	CASRQSGTSDQETQYF
TRBV6-6	TRBJ2-4	CASSRQRNAKNIQYF
TRBV11-2	TRBJ2-3	CASSPLAGSTDTQYF
TRBV5-4	TRBJ2-5	CASSTDRGRRRETQYF
TRBV5-1	TRBJ2-2	CASSSPRTSRSYRAGELFF
TRBV19	TRBJ2-3	CASSLISDTQYF
TRBV29-1	TRBJ2-2	CSVDSLGDTGELFF